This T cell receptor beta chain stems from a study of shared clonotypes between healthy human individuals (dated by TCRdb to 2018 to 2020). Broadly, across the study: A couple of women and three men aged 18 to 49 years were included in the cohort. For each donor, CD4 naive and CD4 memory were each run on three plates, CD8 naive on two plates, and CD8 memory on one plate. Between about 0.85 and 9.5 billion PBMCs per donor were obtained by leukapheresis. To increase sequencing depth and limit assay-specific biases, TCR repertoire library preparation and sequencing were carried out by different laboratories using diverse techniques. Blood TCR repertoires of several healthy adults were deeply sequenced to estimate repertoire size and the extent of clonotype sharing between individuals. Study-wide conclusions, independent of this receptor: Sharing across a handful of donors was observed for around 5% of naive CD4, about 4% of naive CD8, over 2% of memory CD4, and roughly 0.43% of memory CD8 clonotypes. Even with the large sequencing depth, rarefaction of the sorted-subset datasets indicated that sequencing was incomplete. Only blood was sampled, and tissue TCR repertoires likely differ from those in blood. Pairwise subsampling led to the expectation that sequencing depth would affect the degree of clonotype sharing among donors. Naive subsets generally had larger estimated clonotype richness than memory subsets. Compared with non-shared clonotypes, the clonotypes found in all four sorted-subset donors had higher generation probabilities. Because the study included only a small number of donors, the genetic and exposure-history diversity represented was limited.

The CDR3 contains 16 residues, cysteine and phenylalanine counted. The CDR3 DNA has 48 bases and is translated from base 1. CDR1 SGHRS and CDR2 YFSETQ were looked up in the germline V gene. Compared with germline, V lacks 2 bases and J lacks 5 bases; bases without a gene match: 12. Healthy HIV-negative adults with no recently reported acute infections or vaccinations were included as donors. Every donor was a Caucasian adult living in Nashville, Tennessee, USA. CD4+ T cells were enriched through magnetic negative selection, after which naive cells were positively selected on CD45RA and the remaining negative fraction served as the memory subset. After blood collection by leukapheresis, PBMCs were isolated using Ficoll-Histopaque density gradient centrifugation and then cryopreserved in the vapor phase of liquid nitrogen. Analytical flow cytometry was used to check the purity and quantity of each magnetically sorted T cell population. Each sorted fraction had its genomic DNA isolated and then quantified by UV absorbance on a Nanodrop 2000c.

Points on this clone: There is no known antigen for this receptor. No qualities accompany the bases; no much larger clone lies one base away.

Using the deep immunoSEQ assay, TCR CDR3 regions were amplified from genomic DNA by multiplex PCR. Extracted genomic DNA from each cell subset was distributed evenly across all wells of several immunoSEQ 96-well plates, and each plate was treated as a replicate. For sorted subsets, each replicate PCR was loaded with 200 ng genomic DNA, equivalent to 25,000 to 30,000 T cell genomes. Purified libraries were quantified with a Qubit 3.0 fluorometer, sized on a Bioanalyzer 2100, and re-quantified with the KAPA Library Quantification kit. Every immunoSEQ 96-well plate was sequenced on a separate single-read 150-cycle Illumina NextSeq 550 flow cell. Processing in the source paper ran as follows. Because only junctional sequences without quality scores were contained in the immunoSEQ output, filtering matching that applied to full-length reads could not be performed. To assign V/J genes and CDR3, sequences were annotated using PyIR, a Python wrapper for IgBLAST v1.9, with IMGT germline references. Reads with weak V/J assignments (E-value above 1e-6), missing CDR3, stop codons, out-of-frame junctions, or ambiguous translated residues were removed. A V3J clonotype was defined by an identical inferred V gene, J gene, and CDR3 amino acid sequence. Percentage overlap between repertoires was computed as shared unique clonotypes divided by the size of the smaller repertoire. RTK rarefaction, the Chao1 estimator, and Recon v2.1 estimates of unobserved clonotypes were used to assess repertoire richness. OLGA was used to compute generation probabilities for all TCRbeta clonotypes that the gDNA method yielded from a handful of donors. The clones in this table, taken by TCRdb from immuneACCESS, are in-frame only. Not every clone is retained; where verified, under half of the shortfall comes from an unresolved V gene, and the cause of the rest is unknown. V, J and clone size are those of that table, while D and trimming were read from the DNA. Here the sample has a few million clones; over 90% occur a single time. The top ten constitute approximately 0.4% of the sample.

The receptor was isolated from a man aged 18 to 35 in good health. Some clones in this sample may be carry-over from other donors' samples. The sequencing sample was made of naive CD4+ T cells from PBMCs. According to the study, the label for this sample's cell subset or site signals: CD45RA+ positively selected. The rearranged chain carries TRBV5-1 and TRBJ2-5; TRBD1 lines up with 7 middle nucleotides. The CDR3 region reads CASSFGTANLRETQYF. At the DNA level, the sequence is TGCGCCAGCAGCTTTGGGACAGCGAACCTCCGGGAGACCCAGTACTTC.